This TCR beta chain is from a study of blood T cell repertoires in COVID-19. Overall study: Samples came from the United States, Italy and Spain, spanning acute and convalescent COVID-19.

The CDR3 runs 15 residues. The germline V gene encodes CDR1 SGHTA and CDR2 FQGTGA. Trimming removed 2 bases from V and 2 bases from J; junction bases left unmatched: 2. Sequencing used immunoSEQ multiplex PCR; TCRdb keeps in-frame clones, though not all of them. The table includes about 250,000 clones, approximately 90% detected once. This receptor was taken from a man in his forties who had recovered from COVID-19. Sequenced sample: PBMCs or T cells enriched from blood (not recorded which). The V call is TRBV7-3, the J call TRBJ2-5, with 10 bases aligning to TRBD1. DNA of the CDR3: TGTGCCAGCAGCTTAGGGACAGGGGTTCAAGAGACCCAGTACTTC. Protein: CASSLGTGVQETQYF.